These 26 T cell receptor beta chains were sequenced from one sample in a study of STAT3 mutations in large granular lymphocyte leukemia. Study findings and constraints: In T-cell large granular lymphocyte leukemia, about half of patients showed multiple immunodominant subclonotypes.

Antigen specificity for these receptors is unknown. Method: immunoSEQ multiplex PCR; TCRdb's copy keeps in-frame clones and lacks some. The sample holds 30,000 to 45,000 clones, about 88% seen once. Sequencing input: PBMCs. The receptors originated from a human donor with T large granular lymphocyte leukemia. Some clones in this sample may be carry-over from other donors' samples.

This clone has a single count. The genes are TRBV19 and TRBJ1-6; D call uncertain. Germline V gene data show CDR1 as LNHDA and CDR2 as SQIVND (reference sequence). The CDR3 covers 16 residues. The germline V and J ends were trimmed by 6 bases and 7 bases, with 19 bases remaining between them. The CDR3 protein is CASRERIFDRNSPLHF. DNA of the CDR3: TGTGCCAGTAGGGAGAGGATTTTCGATCGAAATTCACCCCTCCACTTT.

V usage is TRBV6-6 and J usage is TRBJ1-6, with D possibly TRBD1 on 6 matching bases. Germline lookup yields CDR1 MNHNY and CDR2 SVGAGI (reference sequence). V lost 0 bases, J lost 8 bases, and 14 bases lay in between. The CDR3 spans 16 residues. CDR3 DNA: TGTGCCAGCAGTTACTCGGGGGGGCGCGCGGATTCACCCCTCCACTTT. As protein: CASSYSGGRADSPLHF.

The chain has TRBV7-8 and TRBJ1-5; TRBD1 might be the D (6 bases). CDR1 and CDR2 (germline): SGHVS, FQNEAQ. The CDR3 has 15 amino acids. V lost 3 bases and J 1 base, leaving 10 bases between the germline ends. The CDR3 reads CASSFRDKSNQPQHF. The CDR3 DNA reads as TGTGCCAGCAGCTTTCGGGACAAAAGCAATCAGCCCCAGCATTTT.

This clone came up a few times. The chain recombines TRBV15 with TRBJ1-6; 8 bases align to TRBD1. This CDR3 spans 14 amino acids. The germline V gene has CDR1 LNHNV and CDR2 YYDKDF (reference sequence). The junction had 5 bases not matched to a gene; V was cut back by 4 bases and J by 9 bases. The CDR3: CATSKDRDRSPLHF. As DNA, the CDR3 is TGTGCCACCAGCAAGGACAGGGATCGTTCACCCCTCCACTTT.

This chain joins TRBV4-2 and TRBJ2-3; 10 nucleotides align to TRBD1. Trimming cost V 3 bases and J 4 bases; bases outside gene matches: 7. There are 16 residues in the CDR3. Germline V gene data show CDR1 as LGHNA and CDR2 as YNFKEQ. The CDR3 loop is CASSHPSGQGADTQYF. CDR3 DNA sequence: TGTGCCAGCAGCCATCCCTCCGGACAGGGGGCAGATACGCAGTATTTT.

This chain uses TRBV29-1 with TRBJ1-5; 8 bases fit TRBD1. CDR3 length: 14 amino acids. Germline V gene data show CDR1 as SQVTM and CDR2 as ANQGSEA. V lost 4 bases and J lost 4; bases outside the gene matches: 6. The CDR3 is CSVVGQGANQPQHF. DNA of the CDR3: TGCAGCGTTGTCGGGCAGGGGGCTAATCAGCCCCAGCATTTT. The entire variable domain, with the rest obtained from reference TRBV29-1 and TRBJ1-5, is as follows: SAVISQKPSRDICQRGTSLTIQCQVDSQVTMMFWYRQQPGQSLTLIATANQGSEATYESGFVIDKFPISRPNLTFSTLTVSNMSPEDSSIYLCSVVGQGANQPQHFGDGTRLSIL.

The V call is TRBV7-9, the J call TRBJ1-6; the D gene is possibly TRBD1 (5 bases). The CDR3 sequence is 14 residues long. Trimming took 1 base from V and 5 from J, leaving 6 bases between them. CDR1 is SEHNR, CDR2 FQNEAQ, per germline (reference sequence). The CDR3 sequence: CASSLGQNNSPLHF. The CDR3 coding sequence is TGTGCCAGCAGCTTAGGACAGAATAATTCACCCCTCCACTTT.

The V and J genes are TRBV6-5 and TRBJ1-2; 9 bases agree with TRBD1. Germline assignment: CDR1 MNHEY and CDR2 SVGAGI. This CDR3 has 15 amino acids. V was clipped by 0 bases and J by 8 bases; unmatched bases: 7. Here the CDR3 DNA reads TGTGCCAGCAGTTACTCGACCGGGACAGGGTCCGGCTACACCTTC. Protein: CASSYSTGTGSGYTF.

V usage is TRBV5-1 and J usage is TRBJ2-3; D is unresolved. Germline V gene lookup returns CDR1 SGHRS and CDR2 YFSETQ. CDR3 length: 14 residues. The V end lost 0 bases, the J end lost 0 bases, and 5 bases lay between the germline ends. The chain's CDR3 is CASSLERSTDTQYF. The CDR3 nucleotides are TGCGCCAGCAGCTTGGAGAGGAGCACAGATACGCAGTATTTT.

The J gene is TRBJ2-3, the V gene TRBV5-1; unclear D gene. Germline V CDR1 and CDR2: SGHRS, YFSETQ. Trimming pared 1 base from V and 4 bases from J, leaving 4 bases between. The CDR3 is made up of 12 amino acids. DNA for the CDR3: TGCGCCAGCAGCTTGTCCGCAGATACGCAGTATTTT. Translating gives CASSLSADTQYF. The whole variable domain, filled in from reference TRBV5-1 and TRBJ2-3, reads KAGVTQTPRYLIKTRGQQVTLSCSPISGHRSVSWYQQTPGQGLQFLFEYFSETQRNKGNFPGRFSGRQFSNSRSEMNVSTLELGDSALYLCASSLSADTQYFGPGTRLTVL.

For the CDR3, the DNA is TGTGCCAGCAGCTTGTCAGGGAGCAGAGGGACCCAGTACTTC. Translated: CASSLSGSRGTQYF. The rearrangement uses TRBV5-4 and TRBJ2-5; D possibly uses TRBD1 or TRBD2 (5 bases each). Germline values: CDR1 SGHNT, CDR2 YYREEE (reference sequence). CDR3 length: 14 amino acids. Trimming took 1 base from V and 7 from J, leaving 14 bases between them.

This clone appeared a few times. J is TRBJ1-1 and V is TRBV6-5, with 9 bases that match TRBD1. V lost 7 bases and J lost 1; bases outside the gene matches: 7. The CDR3 is made up of 15 amino acids. Looked up from germline, CDR1 is MNHEY and CDR2 is SVGAGI. The CDR3 loop reads CASTADRGGNTEAFF. Here the CDR3 DNA reads TGTGCCAGCACCGCGGACAGGGGAGGGAACACTGAAGCTTTCTTT.

This chain connects TRBV7-9 to TRBJ2-7; 8 nucleotides match TRBD1. J was trimmed by 4 bases and V by 5 bases; bases with no gene match: 7. The length of the CDR3 is 14 residues. In germline, CDR1 is SEHNR, CDR2 FQNEAQ (reference sequence). CDR3 sequence (DNA): TGTGCCAGCAGCCCCCGGACAGGGAAGTACGAGCAGTACTTC. As protein: CASSPRTGKYEQYF.

CDR3 sequence: CASSQDTGSGANVLTF. The DNA for the CDR3 is TGCGCCAGCAGCCAAGATACAGGATCTGGGGCCAACGTCCTGACTTTC. The chain couples TRBV4-3 to TRBJ2-6, with D possibly TRBD1 on 5 matching bases. The CDR3 sequence is 16 residues long. Germline V gene sequence: CDR1 LGHNA, CDR2 YSLEER. V lost 0 bases, J lost 1 base, and 7 bases lay in between.

The chain is built from TRBV27 and TRBJ1-4; 8 nucleotides match TRBD1. The CDR3 extends over 15 amino acids. The germline CDR1 and CDR2 sequences are MNHEY and SMNVEV (reference sequence). After removal of 5 bases from V and 5 bases from J, the junction contained 7 bases not matched to a gene. CDR3 bases: TGTGCCAGCAGTCGACGACAGGGGATAAATGAAAAACTGTTTTTT. Amino acid sequence: CASSRRQGINEKLFF.

This clone was observed a few times. The chain is built from TRBV25-1 and TRBJ1-5, with D tentatively TRBD1 (5 bases). The V end lost 6 bases, the J end lost 0 bases, and 9 bases lay between the germline ends. In germline, CDR1 is MGHDK, CDR2 SYGVNS. CDR3 length equals 14 residues. In DNA form, the CDR3 reads TGTGCCAGCAGCGGGGGATATAGCAATCAGCCCCAGCATTTT. Translating it yields CASSGGYSNQPQHF.

V and J are TRBV5-1 and TRBJ2-2, with D uncertain. The CDR3 is 16 residues long. V lost 0 bases, J lost 3 bases, and 12 bases lay in between. Germline V gene sequence: CDR1 SGHRS, CDR2 YFSETQ. The CDR3 nucleotides are TGCGCCAGCAGCTTGGAGGTCGGCAGGCACACCGGGGAGCTGTTTTTT. Protein product: CASSLEVGRHTGELFF. The variable domain in full, with the rest retrieved from reference TRBV5-1 and TRBJ2-2, is KAGVTQTPRYLIKTRGQQVTLSCSPISGHRSVSWYQQTPGQGLQFLFEYFSETQRNKGNFPGRFSGRQFSNSRSEMNVSTLELGDSALYLCASSLEVGRHTGELFFGEGSRLTVL.

This chain joins TRBV27 and TRBJ1-4; perhaps TRBD1 as D (5 bases). V lost 8 bases and J lost 6, with 13 bases in between. This CDR3 spans 13 amino acids. Germline CDR1 reads MNHEY; CDR2 reads SMNVEV (reference sequence). In nucleotides, the CDR3 is TGTGCCAGCCCCCCGGGGGGAGATGAAAAACTGTTTTTT. Amino acid sequence: CASPPGGDEKLFF.

The chain carries TRBV29-1 and TRBJ2-1; D call uncertain. This CDR3 is 13 amino acids long. Germline values: CDR1 SQVTM, CDR2 ANQGSEA. V lost 6 bases and J lost 0, with 9 bases in between. The CDR3 bases are TGCAGCGTGCTCCTGAGCTCCTACAATGAGCAGTTCTTC. This sequence encodes CSVLLSSYNEQFF.

V usage is TRBV29-1 and J usage is TRBJ2-3, with D possibly matching TRBD2 (5 bases). Trimming removed 7 bases at V and 2 bases at J, with 16 bases between. Per the germline V gene, CDR1 is SQVTM and CDR2 is ANQGSEA. This CDR3 has 14 residues. The CDR3 DNA follows: TGCAGCGCCGCCGTTGGAGGCAACACAGATACGCAGTATTTT. The encoded protein is CSAAVGGNTDTQYF.

This clone was observed a single time. The chain couples TRBV9 to TRBJ1-4; 8 bases match TRBD1. Germline trimming cut 3 bases from V and 5 bases from J; bases unmatched to any gene: 9. CDR1 is SGDLS, CDR2 YYNGEE, per germline. CDR3 length: 16 residues. The CDR3 DNA reads as TGTGCCAGCAGCGCGGGACAGGTTTCCCTAAATGAAAAACTGTTTTTT. Translating gives CASSAGQVSLNEKLFF.

This rearrangement joins TRBV14 to TRBJ2-5; weak D call: TRBD1 (6 bases). The CDR3 has 15 residues. CDR1 and CDR2 from the germline V gene are SGHDN and FVKESK. V was pared by 0 bases and J by 2 bases, with 10 bases between. CDR3 in amino acids: CASSQDGRGQETQYF. The CDR3, as DNA: TGTGCCAGCAGCCAAGATGGCAGGGGACAAGAGACCCAGTACTTC.

The V and J genes are TRBV25-1 and TRBJ2-1; 9 bases are a match to TRBD2. The germline CDR1 and CDR2 sequences are MGHDK and SYGVNS. The length of the CDR3 is 14 residues. V was pared by 4 bases and J by 5 bases, with 3 bases of the junction left unmatched. In nucleotides, the CDR3 is TGTGCCAGCAGTGGTAGCGGGGGAAACAATGAGCAGTTCTTC. Amino acid sequence: CASSGSGGNNEQFF.

The chain couples TRBV19 to TRBJ1-1; D not resolved. Germline CDR1 reads LNHDA; CDR2 reads SQIVND (reference sequence). The CDR3 extends over 14 amino acids. The ends were cut back, 5 bases at V and 0 bases at J, with 10 bases in the middle. The DNA for the CDR3 is TGTGCCAGTAGTTTAGTGGGCATGAACACTGAAGCTTTCTTT. This encodes CASSLVGMNTEAFF.

This chain uses TRBV11-2 with TRBJ2-3; D is perhaps TRBD1 or TRBD2 (5 bases each). Per germline, CDR1 SGHAT and CDR2 FQNNGV. The CDR3 totals 15 residues. V was shortened by 3 bases and J by 6 bases, with 16 bases between the two germline ends. Here the CDR3 DNA reads TGTGCCAGCAGCTTCTATCGGGGTGGGGCCGATACGCAGTATTTT. Protein product: CASSFYRGGADTQYF.

For the CDR3, the DNA is TGTGCCAGCAGCTTAGAGTTCAGGGGGCTTGATGGCTACACCTTC. Protein sequence: CASSLEFRGLDGYTF. The chain has TRBV7-2 and TRBJ1-2; 8 bases agree with TRBD1. The length of the CDR3 is 15 residues. After removal of 1 base from V and 6 bases from J, the junction contained 7 bases not matched to a gene. Germline CDR1 reads SGHTA; CDR2 reads FQGNSA. Variable domain in full (rest from reference TRBV7-2 and TRBJ1-2): GAGVSQSPSNKVTEKGKDVELRCDPISGHTALYWYRQSLGQGLEFLIYFQGNSAPDKSGLPSDRFSAERTGGSVSTLTIQRTQQEDSAVYLCASSLEFRGLDGYTFGSGTRLTVV.